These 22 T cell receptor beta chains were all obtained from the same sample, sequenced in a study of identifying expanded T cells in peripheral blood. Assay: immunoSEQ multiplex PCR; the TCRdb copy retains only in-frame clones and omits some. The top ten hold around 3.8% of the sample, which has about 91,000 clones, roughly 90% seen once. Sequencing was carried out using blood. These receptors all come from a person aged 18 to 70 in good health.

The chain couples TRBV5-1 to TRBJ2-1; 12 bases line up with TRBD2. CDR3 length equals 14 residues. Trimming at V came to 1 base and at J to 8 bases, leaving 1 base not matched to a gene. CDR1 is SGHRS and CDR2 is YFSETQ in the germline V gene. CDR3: CASSLTSGRYEQFF. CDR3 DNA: TGCGCCAGCAGCTTGACTAGCGGGAGGTATGAGCAGTTCTTC.

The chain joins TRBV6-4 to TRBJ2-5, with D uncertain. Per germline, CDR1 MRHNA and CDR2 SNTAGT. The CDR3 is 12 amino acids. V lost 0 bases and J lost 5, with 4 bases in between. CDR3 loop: CASSDSGETQYF. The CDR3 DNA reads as TGTGCCAGCAGTGACTCGGGGGAGACCCAGTACTTC.

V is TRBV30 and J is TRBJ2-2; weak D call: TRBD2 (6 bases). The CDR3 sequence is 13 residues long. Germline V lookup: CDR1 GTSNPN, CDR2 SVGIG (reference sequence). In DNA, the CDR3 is TGTGTCGGTAGTAGCGGAAACACCGGGGAGCTGTTTTTT. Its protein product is CVGSSGNTGELFF.

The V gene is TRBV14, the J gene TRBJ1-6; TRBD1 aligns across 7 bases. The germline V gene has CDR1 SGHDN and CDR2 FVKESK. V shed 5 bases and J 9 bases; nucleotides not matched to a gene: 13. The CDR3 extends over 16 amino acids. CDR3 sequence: CASSTFSGTVGSPLHF. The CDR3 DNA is TGTGCCAGCAGCACCTTTTCCGGGACAGTTGGTTCACCCCTCCACTTT.

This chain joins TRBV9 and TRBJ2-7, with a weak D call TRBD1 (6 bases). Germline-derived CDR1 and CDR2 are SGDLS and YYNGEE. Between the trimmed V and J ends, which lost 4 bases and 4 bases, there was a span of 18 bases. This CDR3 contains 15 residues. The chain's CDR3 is CASSPSTGMAYEQYF. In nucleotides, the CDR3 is TGTGCCAGCAGCCCCTCAACAGGGATGGCGTACGAGCAGTACTTC.

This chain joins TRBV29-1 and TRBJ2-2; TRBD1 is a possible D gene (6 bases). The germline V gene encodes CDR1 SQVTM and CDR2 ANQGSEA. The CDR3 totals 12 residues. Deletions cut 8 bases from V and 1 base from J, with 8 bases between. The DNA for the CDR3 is TGCAGCTCACAGGGGAACACCGGGGAGCTGTTTTTT. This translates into CSSQGNTGELFF.

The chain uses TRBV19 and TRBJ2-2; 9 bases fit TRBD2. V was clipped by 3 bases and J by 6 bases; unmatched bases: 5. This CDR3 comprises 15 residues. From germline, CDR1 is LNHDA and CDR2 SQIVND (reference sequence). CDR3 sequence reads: CASSILQREAGELFF. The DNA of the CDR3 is TGTGCCAGTAGTATTCTTCAGCGGGAGGCCGGGGAGCTGTTTTTT.

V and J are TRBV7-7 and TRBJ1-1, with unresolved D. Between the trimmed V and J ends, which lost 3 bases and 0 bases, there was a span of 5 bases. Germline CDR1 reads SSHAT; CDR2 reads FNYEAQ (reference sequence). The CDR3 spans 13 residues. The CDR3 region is CASSFGLNTEAFF. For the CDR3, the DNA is TGTGCCAGCAGCTTCGGACTGAACACTGAAGCTTTCTTT.

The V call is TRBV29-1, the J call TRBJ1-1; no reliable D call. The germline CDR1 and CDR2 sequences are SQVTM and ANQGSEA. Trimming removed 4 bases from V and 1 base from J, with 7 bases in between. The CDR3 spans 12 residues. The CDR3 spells CSVGSRNTEAFF. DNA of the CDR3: TGCAGCGTTGGGTCCCGGAACACTGAAGCTTTCTTT. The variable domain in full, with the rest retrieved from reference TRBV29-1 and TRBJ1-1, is SAVISQKPSRDICQRGTSLTIQCQVDSQVTMMFWYRQQPGQSLTLIATANQGSEATYESGFVIDKFPISRPNLTFSTLTVSNMSPEDSSIYLCSVGSRNTEAFFGQGTRLTVV.

As DNA, the CDR3 is TGTGCCAGCAGTTTAGGGGGAGGAACCTACGAGCAGTACTTC. Its protein product is CASSLGGGTYEQYF. V gene TRBV27 combines with J gene TRBJ2-7, with D perhaps matching TRBD2 (6 bases). The germline CDR1 and CDR2 sequences are MNHEY and SMNVEV (reference sequence). Trimming cost V 2 bases and J 2 bases, with 10 bases left between them. The CDR3 sequence is 14 residues long.

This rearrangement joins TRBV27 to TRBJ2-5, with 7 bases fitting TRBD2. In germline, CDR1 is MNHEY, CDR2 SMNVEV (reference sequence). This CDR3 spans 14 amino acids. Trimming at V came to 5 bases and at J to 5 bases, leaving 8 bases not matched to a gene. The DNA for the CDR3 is TGTGCCAGCAGTCCGCGAGGGGAGGGGGAGACCCAGTACTTC. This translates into CASSPRGEGETQYF.

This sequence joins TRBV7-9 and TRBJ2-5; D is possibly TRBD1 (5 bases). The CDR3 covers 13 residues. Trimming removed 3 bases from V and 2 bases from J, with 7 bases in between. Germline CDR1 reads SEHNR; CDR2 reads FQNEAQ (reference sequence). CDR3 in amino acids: CASSFNRQETQYF. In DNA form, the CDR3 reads TGTGCCAGCAGCTTCAACAGGCAAGAGACCCAGTACTTC.

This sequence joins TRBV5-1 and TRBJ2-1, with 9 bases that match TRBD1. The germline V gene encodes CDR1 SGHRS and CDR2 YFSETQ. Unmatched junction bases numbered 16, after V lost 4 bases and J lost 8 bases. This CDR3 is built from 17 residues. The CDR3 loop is CASSPGQGEYGRDEQFF. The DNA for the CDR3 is TGCGCCAGCAGCCCGGGACAGGGAGAATATGGTAGAGATGAGCAGTTCTTC.

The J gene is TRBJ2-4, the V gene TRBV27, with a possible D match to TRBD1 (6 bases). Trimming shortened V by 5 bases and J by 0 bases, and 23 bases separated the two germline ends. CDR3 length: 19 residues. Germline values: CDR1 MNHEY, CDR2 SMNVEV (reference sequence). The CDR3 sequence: CASSPQGPGLRIAKNIQYF. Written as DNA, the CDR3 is TGTGCCAGCAGTCCTCAGGGGCCAGGTTTGCGGATAGCCAAAAACATTCAGTACTTC.

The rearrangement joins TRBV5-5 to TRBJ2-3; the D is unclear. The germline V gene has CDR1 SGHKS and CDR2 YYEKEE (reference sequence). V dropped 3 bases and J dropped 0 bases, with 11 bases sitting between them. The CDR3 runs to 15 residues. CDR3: CASSSQDVSTDTQYF. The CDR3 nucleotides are TGTGCCAGCAGCTCCCAGGATGTCAGCACAGATACGCAGTATTTT.

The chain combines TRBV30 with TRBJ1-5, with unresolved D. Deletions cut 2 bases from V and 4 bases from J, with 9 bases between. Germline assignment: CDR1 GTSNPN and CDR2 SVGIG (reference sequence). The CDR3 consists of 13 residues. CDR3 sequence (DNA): TGTGCCTGGAGTCCCGTGAGTAATCAGCCCCAGCATTTT. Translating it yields CAWSPVSNQPQHF. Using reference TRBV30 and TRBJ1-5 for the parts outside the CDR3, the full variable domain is SQTIHQWPATLVQPVGSPLSLECTVEGTSNPNLYWYRQAAGRGLQLLFYSVGIGQISSEVPQNLSASRPQDRQFILSSKKLLLSDSGFYLCAWSPVSNQPQHFGDGTRLSIL.

This CDR3 is CASSQRTGADQPQHF. CDR3 bases: TGTGCCAGCAGCCAAAGGACAGGGGCGGATCAGCCCCAGCATTTT. The chain combines TRBV7-2 with TRBJ1-5; 9 bases fit TRBD1. The V and J ends lost 5 bases and 5 bases, in that order; junction bases with no gene match: 7. This CDR3 is 15 amino acids long. Germline assignment: CDR1 SGHTA and CDR2 FQGNSA.

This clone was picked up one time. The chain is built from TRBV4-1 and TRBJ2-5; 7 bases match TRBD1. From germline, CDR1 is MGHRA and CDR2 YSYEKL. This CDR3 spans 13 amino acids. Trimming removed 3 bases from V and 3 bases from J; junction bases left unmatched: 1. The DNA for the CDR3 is TGCGCCAGCAGCCAGGGGACAGAAGAGACCCAGTACTTC. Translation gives CASSQGTEETQYF.

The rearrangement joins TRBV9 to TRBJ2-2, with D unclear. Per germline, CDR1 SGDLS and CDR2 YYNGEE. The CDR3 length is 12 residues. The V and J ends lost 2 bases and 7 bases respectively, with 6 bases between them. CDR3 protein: CASSVGIGELFF. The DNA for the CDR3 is TGTGCCAGCAGCGTGGGGATCGGGGAGCTGTTTTTT.

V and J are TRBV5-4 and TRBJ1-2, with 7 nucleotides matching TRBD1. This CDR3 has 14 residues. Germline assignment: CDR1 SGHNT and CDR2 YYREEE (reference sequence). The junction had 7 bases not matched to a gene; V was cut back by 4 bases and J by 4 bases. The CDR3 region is CASSNQGGGYGYTF. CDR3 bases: TGTGCCAGCAGCAATCAGGGGGGAGGCTATGGCTACACCTTC.

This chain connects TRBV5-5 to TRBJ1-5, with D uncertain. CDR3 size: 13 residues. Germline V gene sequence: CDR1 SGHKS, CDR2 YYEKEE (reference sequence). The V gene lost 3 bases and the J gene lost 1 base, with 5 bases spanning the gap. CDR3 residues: CASSSRSNQPQHF. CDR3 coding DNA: TGTGCCAGCAGCTCCCGGAGCAATCAGCCCCAGCATTTT.

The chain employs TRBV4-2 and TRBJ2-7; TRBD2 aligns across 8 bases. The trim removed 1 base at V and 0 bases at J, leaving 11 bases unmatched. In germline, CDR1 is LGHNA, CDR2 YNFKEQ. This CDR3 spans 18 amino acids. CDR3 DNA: TGTGCCAGCAGCCAAGCAACTAGCGGACGAACCACCTCCTACGAGCAGTACTTC. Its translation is CASSQATSGRTTSYEQYF.